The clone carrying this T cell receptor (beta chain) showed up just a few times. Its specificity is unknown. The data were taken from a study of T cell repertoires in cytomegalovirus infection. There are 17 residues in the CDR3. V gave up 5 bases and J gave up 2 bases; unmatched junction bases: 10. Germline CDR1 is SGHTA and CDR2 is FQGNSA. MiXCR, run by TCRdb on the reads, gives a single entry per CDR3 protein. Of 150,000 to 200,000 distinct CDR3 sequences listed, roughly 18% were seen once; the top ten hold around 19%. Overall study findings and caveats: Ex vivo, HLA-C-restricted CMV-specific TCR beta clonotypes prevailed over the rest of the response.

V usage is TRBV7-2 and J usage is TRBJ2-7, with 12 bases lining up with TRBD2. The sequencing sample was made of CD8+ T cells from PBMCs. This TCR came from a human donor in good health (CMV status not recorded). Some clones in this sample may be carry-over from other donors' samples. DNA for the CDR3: TGTGCCAGCAGCCCCGTGATGCTAGCGGGGGGGCCCTACGAGCAGTACTTC. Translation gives CASSPVMLAGGPYEQYF.